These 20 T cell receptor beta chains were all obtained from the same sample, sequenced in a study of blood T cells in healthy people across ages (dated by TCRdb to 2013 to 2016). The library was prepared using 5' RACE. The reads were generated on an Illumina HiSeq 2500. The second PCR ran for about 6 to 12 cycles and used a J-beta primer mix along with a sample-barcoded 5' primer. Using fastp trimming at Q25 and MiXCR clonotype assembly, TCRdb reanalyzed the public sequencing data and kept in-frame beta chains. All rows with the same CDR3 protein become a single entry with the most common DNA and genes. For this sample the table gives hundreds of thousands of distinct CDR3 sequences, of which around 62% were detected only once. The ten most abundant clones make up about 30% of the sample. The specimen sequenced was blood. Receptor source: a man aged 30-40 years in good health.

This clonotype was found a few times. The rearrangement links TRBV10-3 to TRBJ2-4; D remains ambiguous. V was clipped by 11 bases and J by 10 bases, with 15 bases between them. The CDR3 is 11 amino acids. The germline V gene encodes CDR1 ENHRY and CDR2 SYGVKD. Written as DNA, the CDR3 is TGTGCCCTTGGTGGGCCAGAAATTCAGTACTTC. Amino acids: CALGGPEIQYF.

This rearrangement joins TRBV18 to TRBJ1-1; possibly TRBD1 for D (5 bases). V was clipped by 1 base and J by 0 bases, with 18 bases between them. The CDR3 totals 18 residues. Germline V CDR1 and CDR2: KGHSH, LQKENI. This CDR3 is CASSPQESGAYMNTEAFF. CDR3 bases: TGTGCCAGCTCACCACAAGAATCTGGGGCGTATATGAACACTGAAGCTTTCTTT.

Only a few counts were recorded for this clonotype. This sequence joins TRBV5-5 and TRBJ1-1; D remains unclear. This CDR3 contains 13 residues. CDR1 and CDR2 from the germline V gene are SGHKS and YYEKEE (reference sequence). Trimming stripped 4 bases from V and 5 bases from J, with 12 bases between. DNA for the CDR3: TGTGCCAGCAGCGCTGGAGGGAGAACTGAAGCTTTCTTT. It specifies CASSAGGRTEAFF.

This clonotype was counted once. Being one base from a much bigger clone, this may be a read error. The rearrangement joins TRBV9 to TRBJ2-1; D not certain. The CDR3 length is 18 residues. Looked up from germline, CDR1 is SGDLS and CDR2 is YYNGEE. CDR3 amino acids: CASSVSTLGSSSYKEQFF. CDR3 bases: TGTGCCAGCAGCGTATCCACCCTTGGTTCAAGCTCCTACAAGGAGCAGTTCTTC. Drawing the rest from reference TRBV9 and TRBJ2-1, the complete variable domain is DSGVTQTPKHLITATGQRVTLRCSPRSGDLSVYWYQQSLDQGLQFLIQYYNGEERAKGNILERFSAQQFPDLHSELNLSSLELGDSALYFCASSVSTLGSSSYKEQFFGPGTRLTVL.

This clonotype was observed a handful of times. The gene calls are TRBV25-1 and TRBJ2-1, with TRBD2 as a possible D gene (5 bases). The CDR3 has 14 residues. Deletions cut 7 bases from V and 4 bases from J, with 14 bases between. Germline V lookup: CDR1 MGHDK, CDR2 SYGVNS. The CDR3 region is CASTLGGLYNEQFF. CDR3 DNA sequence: TGTGCCAGCACCCTAGGAGGCCTTTACAATGAGCAGTTCTTC.

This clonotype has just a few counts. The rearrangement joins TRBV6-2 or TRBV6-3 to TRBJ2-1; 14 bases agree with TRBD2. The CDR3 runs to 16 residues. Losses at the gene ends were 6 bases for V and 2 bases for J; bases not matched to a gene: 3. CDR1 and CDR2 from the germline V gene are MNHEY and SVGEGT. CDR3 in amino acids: CASRETSGGAYNEQFF. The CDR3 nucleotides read TGTGCCAGCAGGGAGACTAGCGGGGGGGCCTACAATGAGCAGTTCTTC.

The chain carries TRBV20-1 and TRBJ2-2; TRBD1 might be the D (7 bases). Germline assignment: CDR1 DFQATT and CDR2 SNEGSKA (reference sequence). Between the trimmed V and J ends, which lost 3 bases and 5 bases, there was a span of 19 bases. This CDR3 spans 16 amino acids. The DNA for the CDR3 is TGCAGTGCTAGTTCCTCAGGGGGGAGGAGAACCGGGGAGCTGTTTTTT. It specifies CSASSSGGRRTGELFF.

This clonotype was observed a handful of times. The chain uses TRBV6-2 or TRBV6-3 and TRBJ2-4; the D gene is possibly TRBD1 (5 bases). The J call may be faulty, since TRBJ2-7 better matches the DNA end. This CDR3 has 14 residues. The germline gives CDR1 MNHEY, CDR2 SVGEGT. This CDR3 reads CASLEAGKFSEQYF. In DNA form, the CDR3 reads TGTGCCAGCCTCGAGGCAGGGAAATTTAGCGAGCAGTACTTC.

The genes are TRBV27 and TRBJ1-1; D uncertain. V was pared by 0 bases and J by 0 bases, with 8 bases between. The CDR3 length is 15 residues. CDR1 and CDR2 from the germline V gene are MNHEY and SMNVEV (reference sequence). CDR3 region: CASSLSVIMNTEAFF. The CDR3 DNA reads TGTGCCAGCAGTTTATCGGTAATTATGAACACTGAAGCTTTCTTT.

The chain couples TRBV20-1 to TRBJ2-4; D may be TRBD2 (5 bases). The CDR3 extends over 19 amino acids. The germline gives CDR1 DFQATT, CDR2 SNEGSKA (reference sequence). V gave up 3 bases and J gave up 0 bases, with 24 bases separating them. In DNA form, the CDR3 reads TGCAGTGCTAGTTCGGTGGCAGCAACATTAGGACTAGCCAAAAACATTCAGTACTTC. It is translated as CSASSVAATLGLAKNIQYF.

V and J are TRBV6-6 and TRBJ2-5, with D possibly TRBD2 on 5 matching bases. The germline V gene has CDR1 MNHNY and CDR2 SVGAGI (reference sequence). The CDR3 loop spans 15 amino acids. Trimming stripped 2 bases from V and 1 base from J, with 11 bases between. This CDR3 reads CASSYRGNLQETQYF. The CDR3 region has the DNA TGTGCCAGCAGTTACCGAGGGAACCTCCAAGAGACCCAGTACTTC.

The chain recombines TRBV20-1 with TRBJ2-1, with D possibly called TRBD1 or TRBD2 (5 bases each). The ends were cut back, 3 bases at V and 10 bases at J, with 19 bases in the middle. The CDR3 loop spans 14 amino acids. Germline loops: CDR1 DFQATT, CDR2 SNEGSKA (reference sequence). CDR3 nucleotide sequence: TGCAGTGCTAGCGCTCCAATGGGGGTTTACGAGCAGTTCTTC. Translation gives CSASAPMGVYEQFF.

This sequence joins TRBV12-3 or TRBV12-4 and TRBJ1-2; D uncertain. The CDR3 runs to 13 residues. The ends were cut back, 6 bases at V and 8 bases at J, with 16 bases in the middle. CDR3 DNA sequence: TGTGCCAGCAGCACGGACCGGCTCAGGGGCTACACCTTC. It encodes CASSTDRLRGYTF.

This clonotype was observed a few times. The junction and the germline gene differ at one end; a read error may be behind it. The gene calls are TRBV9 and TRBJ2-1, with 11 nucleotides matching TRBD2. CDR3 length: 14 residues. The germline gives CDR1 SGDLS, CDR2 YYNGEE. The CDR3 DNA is TGTGCCAGCACTATAGCGGGGGGGGTGAATGAACAGTTCTTC. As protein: CASTIAGGVNEQFF.

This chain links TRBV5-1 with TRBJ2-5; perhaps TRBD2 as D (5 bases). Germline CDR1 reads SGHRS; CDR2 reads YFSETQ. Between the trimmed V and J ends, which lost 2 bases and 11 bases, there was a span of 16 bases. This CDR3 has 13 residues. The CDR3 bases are TGCGCCAGCAGCTTTCAAAGTAGCGATGAGCAGTACTTC. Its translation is CASSFQSSDEQYF. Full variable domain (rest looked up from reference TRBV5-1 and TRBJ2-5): KAGVTQTPRYLIKTRGQQVTLSCSPISGHRSVSWYQQTPGQGLQFLFEYFSETQRNKGNFPGRFSGRQFSNSRSEMNVSTLELGDSALYLCASSFQSSDEQYFGPGTRLLVL.

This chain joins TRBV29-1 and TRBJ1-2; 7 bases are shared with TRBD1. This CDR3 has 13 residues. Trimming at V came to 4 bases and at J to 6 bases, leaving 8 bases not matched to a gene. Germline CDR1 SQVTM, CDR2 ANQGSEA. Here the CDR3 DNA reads TGCAGCGTTGTAGGCGGGACAGAGGATGGCTACACCTTC. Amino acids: CSVVGGTEDGYTF.

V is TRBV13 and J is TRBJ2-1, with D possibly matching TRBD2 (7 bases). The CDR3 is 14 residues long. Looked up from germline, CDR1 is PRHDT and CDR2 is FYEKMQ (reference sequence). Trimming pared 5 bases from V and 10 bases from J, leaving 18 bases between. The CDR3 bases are TGTGCCAGCAGCCCTTTTGGGGGGGCATGGGAGCAGTTCTTC. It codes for CASSPFGGAWEQFF.

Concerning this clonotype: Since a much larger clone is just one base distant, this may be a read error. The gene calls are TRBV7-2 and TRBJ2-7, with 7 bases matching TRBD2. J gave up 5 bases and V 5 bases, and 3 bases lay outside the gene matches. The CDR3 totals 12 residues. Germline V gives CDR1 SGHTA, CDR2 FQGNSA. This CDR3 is CASSPTSNEQYF. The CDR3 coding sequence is TGTGCCAGCAGCCCGACTAGCAACGAGCAGTACTTC.

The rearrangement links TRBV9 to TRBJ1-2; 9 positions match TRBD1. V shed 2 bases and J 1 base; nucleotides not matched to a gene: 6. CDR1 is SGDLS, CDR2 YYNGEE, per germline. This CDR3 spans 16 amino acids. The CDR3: CASSVPGTGYNYGYTF. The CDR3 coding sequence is TGTGCCAGCAGCGTTCCCGGGACAGGGTATAACTATGGCTACACCTTC.

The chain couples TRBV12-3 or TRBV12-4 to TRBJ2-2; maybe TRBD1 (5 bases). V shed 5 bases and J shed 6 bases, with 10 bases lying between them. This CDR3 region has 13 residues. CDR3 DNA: TGTGCCAGCAGTAGCACAGGTGCCGGGGAGCTGTTTTTT. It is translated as CASSSTGAGELFF.